The present T cell receptor beta chain was sequenced within a study of blood T cells in healthy people across ages. The study's findings and limits: A strong correlation was seen between TCR beta diversity and naive T cell percentage.

Each sample yielded at least 5.5 micrograms of PBMC total RNA. This CDR3 spans 15 amino acids. Germline assignment: CDR1 SGHTA and CDR2 FQGNSA. After removal of 2 bases from V and 6 bases from J, the junction contained 8 bases not matched to a gene. A J-beta primer mix and a sample-barcoded 5' primer were used in a second PCR of about 7 to 12 cycles. TCRdb used MiXCR to reprocess the 5' RACE reads, holding one entry per CDR3 protein. The table has around 1.7 million distinct CDR3 sequences, over 25% seen once; the top ten hold 7.7%. Worth noting for this clonotype: Its antigen remains unidentified.

The chain joins TRBV7-2 to TRBJ2-3; TRBD2 agrees at 7 bases. The source of this sequence is a woman aged 25-40 years in good health. The sample was blood. Here the CDR3 DNA reads TGTGCCAGCAGCTTAAACTCCGGGAGGATGGATACGCAGTATTTT. It is translated as CASSLNSGRMDTQYF.